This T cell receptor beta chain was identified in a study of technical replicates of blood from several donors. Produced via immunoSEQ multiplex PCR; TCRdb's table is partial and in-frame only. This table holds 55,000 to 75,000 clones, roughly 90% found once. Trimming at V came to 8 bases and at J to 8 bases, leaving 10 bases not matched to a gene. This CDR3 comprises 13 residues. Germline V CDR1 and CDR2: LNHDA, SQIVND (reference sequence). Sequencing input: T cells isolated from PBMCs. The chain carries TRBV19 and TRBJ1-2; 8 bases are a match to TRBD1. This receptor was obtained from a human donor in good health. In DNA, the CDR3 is TGTGCCAGTGACCCGGGACAGGTGGGCGGCTACACCTTC. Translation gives CASDPGQVGGYTF.